This T cell receptor (beta chain) was captured by sequencing in a study of vaccination effects on CD4 cells after COVID-19 (dated by TCRdb to 2022 to 2024). General notes on the study: Across the study, the median time from the second dose to post-vaccine sampling was 72 days (range 14 to 241). Altogether, around ten COVID-19 convalescent patients and a few SARS-CoV-2-naive healthy vaccine recipients made up the full study. Cultures from other donors in the study were sequenced using the Oncomine TCR Beta short-read assay on an Illumina iSeq 100. SARS-CoV-2 spike-specific CD4+ TCR repertoires from before and after mRNA vaccination were compared in COVID-19 convalescent patients and in infection-naive vaccine recipients. The paper's findings and limits, for the study overall: At late post-vaccination timepoints, both infection-induced and vaccine-induced clones showed marked clonal contraction, consistent with waning T cell responses. The study was limited by a small number of convalescent patients and lacked early post-infection timepoints. Among healthy vaccine recipients, nearly all vaccine-induced clones were SARS-CoV-2 mono-reactive, and only 1 of 255 was cross-reactive with common cold coronaviruses.

The ViraFEST assay stimulated PBMC with viral peptide pools and then used TCR sequencing to identify antigen-specific CD4+ T cell clonotypes by expansion. After 10 days of culture, CD4+ T cells were isolated with the EasySep CD4+ T cell isolation kit. Each participant got two doses of an mRNA SARS-CoV-2 vaccine, either BNT162b2 or mRNA-1273. Healthy vaccine recipients had no prior SARS-CoV-2 infection, confirmed by negative nucleocapsid antibodies before and after vaccination. Each well held under 2.5 million PBMC cultured in IMDM containing approximately 5% human AB serum, around 9.3 IU/ml IL-2 and gentamicin, along with around 11 ug/ml peptides. On days 3 and 7, half of the culture medium was replaced with fresh IL-2-containing medium. Unless noted otherwise, every peptide stimulation condition was cultured in triplicate wells. Using Ficoll-Paque Plus gradient centrifugation, PBMC were separated from whole blood and then either used fresh or cryopreserved at -140C. The overlapping peptide pools covered the spike proteins of SARS-CoV-2 as well as those of the common cold coronaviruses HCoV-NL63, HCoV-OC43 and HCoV-229E. The QIAamp micro DNA kit was used to extract genomic DNA from the cultured CD4+ T cells.

The CDR3, from cysteine to phenylalanine, totals 13 residues. Only the CDR3 DNA stays, 39 bases, in frame from base 1. CDR1 WSHSY and CDR2 SAAADI are derived from the germline V gene. V drops 6 bases and J drops 0 bases, leaving 8 bases in between. Library preparation was by the immunoSEQ multiplex PCR assay. TCR beta CDR3 sequencing was performed on DNA from the cultured, isolated CD4+ T cells. The authors' pipeline ran thus. Non-productive TCR sequences were discarded, and reads were trimmed to the CDR3 region, with only CDR3s of 7 or more amino acids retained. The MANAFEST web app was used to identify antigen-specific clonotypes by comparing expansion in peptide wells with expansion in reference cultures. For clones to be considered positive, expansion at FDR<0.05 versus reference and all other wells, an odds ratio above 5, and a frequency above 0.1% in two replicate wells were required. Clonotypes significantly expanded in SARS-CoV-2 spike wells and in at least one common cold coronavirus spike condition were defined as cross-reactive. Levenshtein distance calculated with the stringdist R package was used to assess CDR3 similarity, and unrooted trees were constructed with ape in R 3.6.1. The table was pulled from immuneACCESS by TCRdb, which kept in-frame rearrangements only. Such tables lose some clones; where checked, under half of the loss comes from unresolved V genes, and the rest has no known cause. V and J calls plus clone size are reproduced from that table; the DNA served to infer D and trimming. This sample holds approximately 29,000 clones; roughly 70% were observed only once. The ten largest account for roughly 10% of the sample.

With regard to this clone: Its binding antigen is unknown. No much larger clone is present one base from it, and per-base qualities are unavailable.

This sequence originates from a human donor who received a COVID-19 vaccine. This sequence uses TRBV10-2 and TRBJ1-1; a tentative D match to TRBD1 spans 6 bases. The specimen was CD4+ T cells from PBMCs cultured with HCoV-NL63 spike peptides, collected after COVID-19 vaccination. Sample cell subset or site, as interpreted from the label and publication: HCoV-NL63 spike overlapping peptide pool stimulation. The CDR3 protein: CASRRTVNTEAFF. The sequence in DNA is TGCGCCAGCAGGAGGACAGTGAACACTGAAGCTTTCTTT.